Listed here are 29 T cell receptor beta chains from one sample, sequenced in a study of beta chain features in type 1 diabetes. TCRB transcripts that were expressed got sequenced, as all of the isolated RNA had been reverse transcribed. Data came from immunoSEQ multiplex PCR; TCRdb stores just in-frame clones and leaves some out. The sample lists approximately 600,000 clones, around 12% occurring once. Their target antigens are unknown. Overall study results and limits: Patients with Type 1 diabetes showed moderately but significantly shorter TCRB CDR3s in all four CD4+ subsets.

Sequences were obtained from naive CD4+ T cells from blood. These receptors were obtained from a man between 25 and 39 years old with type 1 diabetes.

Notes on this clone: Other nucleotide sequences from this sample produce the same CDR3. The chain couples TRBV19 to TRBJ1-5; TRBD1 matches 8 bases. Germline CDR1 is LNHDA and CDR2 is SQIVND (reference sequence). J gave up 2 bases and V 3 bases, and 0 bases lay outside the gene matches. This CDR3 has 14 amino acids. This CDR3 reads CASSMGQGNQPQHF. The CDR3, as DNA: TGTGCCAGTAGTATGGGACAGGGCAATCAGCCCCAGCATTTT.

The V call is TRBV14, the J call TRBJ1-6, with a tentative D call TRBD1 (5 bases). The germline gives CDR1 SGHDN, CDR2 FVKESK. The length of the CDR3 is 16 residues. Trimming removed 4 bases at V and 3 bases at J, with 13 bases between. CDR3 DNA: TGTGCCAGCAGCCTAGGTGGGGGGGTCTATAATTCACCCCTCCACTTT. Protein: CASSLGGGVYNSPLHF.

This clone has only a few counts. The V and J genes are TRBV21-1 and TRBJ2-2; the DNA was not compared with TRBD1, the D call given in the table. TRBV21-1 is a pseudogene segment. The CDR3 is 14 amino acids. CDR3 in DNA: TGTGCCCGCCCTAGGACACCGATTACCGGGGAGCTGTTTTTT. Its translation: CARPRTPITGELFF.

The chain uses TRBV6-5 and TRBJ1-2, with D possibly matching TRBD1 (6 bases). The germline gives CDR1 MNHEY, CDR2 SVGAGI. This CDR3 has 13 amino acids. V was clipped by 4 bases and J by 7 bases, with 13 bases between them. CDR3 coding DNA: TGTGCCAGCAGTTCCACAGGGTCGGCTGGCTACACCTTC. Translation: CASSSTGSAGYTF.

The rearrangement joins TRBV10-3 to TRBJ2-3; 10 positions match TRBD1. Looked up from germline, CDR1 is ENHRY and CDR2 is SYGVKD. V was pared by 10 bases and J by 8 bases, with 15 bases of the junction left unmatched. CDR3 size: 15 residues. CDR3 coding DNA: TGTGCCAGCGCCAGGGGACAGGGGTTTACTAGTACGCAGTATTTT. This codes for CASARGQGFTSTQYF.

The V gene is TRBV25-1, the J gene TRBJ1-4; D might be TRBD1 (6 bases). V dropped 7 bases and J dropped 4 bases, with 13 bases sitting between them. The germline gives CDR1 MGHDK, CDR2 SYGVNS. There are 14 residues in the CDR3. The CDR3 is CASNQQGFNEKLFF. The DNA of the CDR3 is TGTGCCAGCAACCAACAGGGCTTTAATGAAAAACTGTTTTTT. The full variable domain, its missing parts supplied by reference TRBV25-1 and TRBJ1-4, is EADIYQTPRYLVIGTGKKITLECSQTMGHDKMYWYQQDPGMELHLIHYSYGVNSTEKGDLSSESTVSRIRTEHFPLTLESARPSHTSQYLCASNQQGFNEKLFFGSGTQLSVL.

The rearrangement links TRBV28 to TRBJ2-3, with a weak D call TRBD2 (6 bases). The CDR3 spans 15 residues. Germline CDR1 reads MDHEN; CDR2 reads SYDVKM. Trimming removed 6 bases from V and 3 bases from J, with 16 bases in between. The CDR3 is CASRSGTLETDTQYF. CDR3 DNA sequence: TGTGCCAGCAGGTCCGGGACTTTGGAAACAGATACGCAGTATTTT.

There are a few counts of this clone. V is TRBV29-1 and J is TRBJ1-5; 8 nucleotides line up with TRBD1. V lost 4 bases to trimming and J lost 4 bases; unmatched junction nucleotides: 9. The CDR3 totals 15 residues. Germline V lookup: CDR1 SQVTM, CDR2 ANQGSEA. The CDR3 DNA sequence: TGCAGCGTTGGGGTACAGGGGGTGCGGAATCAGCCCCAGCATTTT. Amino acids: CSVGVQGVRNQPQHF.

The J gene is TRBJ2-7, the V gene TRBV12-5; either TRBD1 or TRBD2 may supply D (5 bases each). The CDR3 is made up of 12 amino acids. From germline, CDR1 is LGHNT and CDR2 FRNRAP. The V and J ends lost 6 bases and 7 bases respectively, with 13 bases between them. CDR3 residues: CASGPGPEEQYF. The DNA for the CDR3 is TGTGCTAGTGGCCCGGGACCAGAAGAGCAGTACTTC.

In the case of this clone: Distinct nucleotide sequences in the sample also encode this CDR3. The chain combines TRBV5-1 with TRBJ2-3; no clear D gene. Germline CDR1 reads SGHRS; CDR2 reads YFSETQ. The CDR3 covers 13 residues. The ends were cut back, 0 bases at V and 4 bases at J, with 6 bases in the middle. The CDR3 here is CASSLENADTQYF. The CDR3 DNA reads TGCGCCAGCAGCTTGGAGAACGCAGATACGCAGTATTTT.

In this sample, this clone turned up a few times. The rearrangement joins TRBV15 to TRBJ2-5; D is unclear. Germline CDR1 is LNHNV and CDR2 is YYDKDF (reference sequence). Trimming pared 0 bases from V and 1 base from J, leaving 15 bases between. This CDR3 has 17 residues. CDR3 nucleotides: TGTGCCACCAGCAGAGATGGGCCGGCACGGTTCCAAGAGACCCAGTACTTC. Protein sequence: CATSRDGPARFQETQYF.

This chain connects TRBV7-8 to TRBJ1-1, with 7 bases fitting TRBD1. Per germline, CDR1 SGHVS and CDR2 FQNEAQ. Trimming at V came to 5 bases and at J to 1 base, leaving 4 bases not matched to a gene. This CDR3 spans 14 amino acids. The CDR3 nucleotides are TGTGCCAGCAGCCCAGGGGGAAAGAACACTGAAGCTTTCTTT. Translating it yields CASSPGGKNTEAFF.

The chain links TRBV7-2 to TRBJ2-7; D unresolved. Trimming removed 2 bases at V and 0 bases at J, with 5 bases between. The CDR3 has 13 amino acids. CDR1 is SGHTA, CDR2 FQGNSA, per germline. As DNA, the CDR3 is TGTGCCAGCAGCTTATACAGCTCCTACGAGCAGTACTTC. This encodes CASSLYSSYEQYF. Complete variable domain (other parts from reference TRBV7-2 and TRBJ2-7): GAGVSQSPSNKVTEKGKDVELRCDPISGHTALYWYRQSLGQGLEFLIYFQGNSAPDKSGLPSDRFSAERTGGSVSTLTIQRTQQEDSAVYLCASSLYSSYEQYFGPGTRLTVT.

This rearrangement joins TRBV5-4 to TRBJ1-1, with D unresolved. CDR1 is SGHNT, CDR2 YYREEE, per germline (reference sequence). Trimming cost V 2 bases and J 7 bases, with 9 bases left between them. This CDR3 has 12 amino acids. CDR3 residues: CASSFYRGEAFF. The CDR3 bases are TGTGCCAGCAGCTTTTACCGGGGTGAAGCTTTCTTT.

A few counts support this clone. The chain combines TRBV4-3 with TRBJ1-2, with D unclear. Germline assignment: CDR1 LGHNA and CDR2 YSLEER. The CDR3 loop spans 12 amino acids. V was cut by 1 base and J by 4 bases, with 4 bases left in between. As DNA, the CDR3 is TGCGCCAGCAGCCAAGGTCCCTATGGCTACACCTTC. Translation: CASSQGPYGYTF.

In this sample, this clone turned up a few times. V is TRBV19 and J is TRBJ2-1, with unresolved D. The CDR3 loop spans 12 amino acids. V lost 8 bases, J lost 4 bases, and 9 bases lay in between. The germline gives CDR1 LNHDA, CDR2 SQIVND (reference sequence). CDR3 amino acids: CASSDIYNEQFF. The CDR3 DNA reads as TGTGCCAGTTCCGACATTTACAATGAGCAGTTCTTC.

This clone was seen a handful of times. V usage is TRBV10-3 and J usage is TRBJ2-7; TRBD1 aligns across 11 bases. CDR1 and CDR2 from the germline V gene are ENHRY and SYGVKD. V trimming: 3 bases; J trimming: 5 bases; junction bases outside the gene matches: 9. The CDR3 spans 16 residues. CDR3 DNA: TGTGCCATCAGTGAATTTGTCGGACAGGGGGCCAACGAGCAGTACTTC. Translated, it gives CAISEFVGQGANEQYF.

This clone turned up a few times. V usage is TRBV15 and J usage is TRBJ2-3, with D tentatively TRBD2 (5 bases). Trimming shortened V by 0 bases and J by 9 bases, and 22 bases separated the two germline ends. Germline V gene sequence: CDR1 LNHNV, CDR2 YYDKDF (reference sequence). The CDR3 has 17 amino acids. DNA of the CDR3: TGTGCCACCAGCAGAGATAAGCTTCTGGCGGGCCAGTCGACGCAGTATTTT. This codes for CATSRDKLLAGQSTQYF.

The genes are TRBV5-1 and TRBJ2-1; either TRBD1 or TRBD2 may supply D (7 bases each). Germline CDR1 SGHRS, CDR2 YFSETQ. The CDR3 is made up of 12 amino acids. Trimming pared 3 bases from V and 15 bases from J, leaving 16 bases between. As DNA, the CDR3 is TGCGCCAGCAGCTCTCCGACAGGGAGGGGGTTCTTC. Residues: CASSSPTGRGFF.

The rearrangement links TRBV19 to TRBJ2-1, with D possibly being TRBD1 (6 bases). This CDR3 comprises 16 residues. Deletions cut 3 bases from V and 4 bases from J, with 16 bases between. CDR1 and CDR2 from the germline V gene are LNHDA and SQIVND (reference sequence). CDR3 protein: CASSIGQPWRYNEQFF. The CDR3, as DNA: TGTGCCAGTAGTATCGGACAGCCTTGGCGTTACAATGAGCAGTTCTTC.

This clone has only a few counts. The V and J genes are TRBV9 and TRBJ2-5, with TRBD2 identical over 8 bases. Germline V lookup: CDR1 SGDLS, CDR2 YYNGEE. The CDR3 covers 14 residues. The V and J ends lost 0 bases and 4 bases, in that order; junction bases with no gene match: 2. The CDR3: CASSVAGGTETQYF. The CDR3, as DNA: TGTGCCAGCAGCGTAGCGGGGGGGACAGAGACCCAGTACTTC.

CDR3 in DNA: TGTGCCAGCAGAGAACGGGTCAAGAATTCACCCCTCCACTTT. It specifies CASRERVKNSPLHF. The genes are TRBV2 and TRBJ1-6; D remains unclear. Germline V CDR1 and CDR2: SNHLY, FYNNEI. V lost 6 bases and J 7 bases, leaving 13 bases between the germline ends. The CDR3 covers 14 residues. Supplemented by reference TRBV2 and TRBJ1-6, the full variable domain reads EPEVTQTPSHQVTQMGQEVILRCVPISNHLYFYWYRQILGQKVEFLVSFYNNEISEKSEIFDDQFSVERPDGSNFTLKIRSTKLEDSAMYFCASRERVKNSPLHFGNGTRLTVT.

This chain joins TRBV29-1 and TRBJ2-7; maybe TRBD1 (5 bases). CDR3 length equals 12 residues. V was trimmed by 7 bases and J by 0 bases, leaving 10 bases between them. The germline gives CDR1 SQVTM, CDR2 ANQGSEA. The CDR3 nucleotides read TGCAGCGCTAAGACAGACTCCTACGAGCAGTACTTC. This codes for CSAKTDSYEQYF.

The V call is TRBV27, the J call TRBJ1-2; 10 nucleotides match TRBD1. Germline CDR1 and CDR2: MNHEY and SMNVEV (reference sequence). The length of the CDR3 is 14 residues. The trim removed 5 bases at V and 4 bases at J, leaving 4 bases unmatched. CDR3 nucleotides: TGTGCCAGCAGTGACAGGGGGCAGGGCTATGGCTACACCTTC. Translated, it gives CASSDRGQGYGYTF.

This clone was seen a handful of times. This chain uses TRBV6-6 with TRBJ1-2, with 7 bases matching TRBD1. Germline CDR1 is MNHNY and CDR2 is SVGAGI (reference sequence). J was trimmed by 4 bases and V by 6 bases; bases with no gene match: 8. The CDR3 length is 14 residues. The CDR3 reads CASSLSGTAYGYTF. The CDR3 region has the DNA TGTGCCAGCAGCCTTTCCGGGACAGCCTATGGCTACACCTTC.

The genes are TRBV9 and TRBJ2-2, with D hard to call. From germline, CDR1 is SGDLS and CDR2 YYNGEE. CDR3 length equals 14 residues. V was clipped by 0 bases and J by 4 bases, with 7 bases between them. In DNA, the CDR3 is TGTGCCAGCAGCGTAGTCGGGTCCACCGGGGAGCTGTTTTTT. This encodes CASSVVGSTGELFF.

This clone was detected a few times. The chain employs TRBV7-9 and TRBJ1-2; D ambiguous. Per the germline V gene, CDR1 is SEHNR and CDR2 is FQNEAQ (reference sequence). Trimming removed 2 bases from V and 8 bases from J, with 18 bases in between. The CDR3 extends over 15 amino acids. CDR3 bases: TGTGCCAGCAGCTTAAGTAGCGATCTCTCGAGAGGCTACACCTTC. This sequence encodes CASSLSSDLSRGYTF.

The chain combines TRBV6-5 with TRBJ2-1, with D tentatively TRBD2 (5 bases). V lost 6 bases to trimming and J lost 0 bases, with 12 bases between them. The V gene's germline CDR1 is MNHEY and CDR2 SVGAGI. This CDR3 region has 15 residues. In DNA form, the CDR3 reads TGTGCCAGCAGGAAGATAGCGAGCTCCTACAATGAGCAGTTCTTC. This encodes CASRKIASSYNEQFF.

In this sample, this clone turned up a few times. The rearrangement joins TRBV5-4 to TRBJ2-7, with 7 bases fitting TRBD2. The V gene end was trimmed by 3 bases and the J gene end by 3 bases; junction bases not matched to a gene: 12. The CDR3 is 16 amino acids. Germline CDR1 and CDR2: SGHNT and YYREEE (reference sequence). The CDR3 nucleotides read TGTGCCAGCAGCTCCCGCCCTGGCGGGGGAATCTACGAGCAGTACTTC. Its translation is CASSSRPGGGIYEQYF.